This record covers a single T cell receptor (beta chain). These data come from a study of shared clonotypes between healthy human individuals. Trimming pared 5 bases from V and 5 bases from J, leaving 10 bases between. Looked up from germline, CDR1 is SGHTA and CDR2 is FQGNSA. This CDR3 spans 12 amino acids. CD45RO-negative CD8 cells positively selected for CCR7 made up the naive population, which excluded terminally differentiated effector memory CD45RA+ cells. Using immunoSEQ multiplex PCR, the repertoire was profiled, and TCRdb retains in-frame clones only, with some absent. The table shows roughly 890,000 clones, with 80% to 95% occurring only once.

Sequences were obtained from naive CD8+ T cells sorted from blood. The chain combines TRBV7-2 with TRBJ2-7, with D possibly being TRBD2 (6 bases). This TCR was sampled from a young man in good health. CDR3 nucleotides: TGTGCCAGCAGCAGGAGGGCAGACGAGCAGTACTTC. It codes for CASSRRADEQYF.